Following are 15 T cell receptor beta chains from one sample sequenced in a study of blood T cell repertoires in COVID-19. This table comes from immunoSEQ multiplex PCR, and its TCRdb copy is limited to in-frame clones, with some not included. The sample includes approximately 470,000 clones, roughly 87% seen only once; the top ten take 0.7%. Sequencing was done on a sample of PBMCs or T cells enriched from blood (not recorded which). The receptor source for this set is a woman under 30 who had recovered from COVID-19.

V gene TRBV19 combines with J gene TRBJ1-6; tentative D call: TRBD1 (5 bases). Germline V gene sequence: CDR1 LNHDA, CDR2 SQIVND (reference sequence). The CDR3 has 13 residues. Trimming took 11 bases from V and 10 from J, leaving 18 bases between them. CDR3 loop: CAAQAGFASPLHF. The DNA of the CDR3 is TGTGCCGCTCAGGCAGGGTTCGCATCACCCCTCCACTTT.

The rearrangement links TRBV12-5 to TRBJ1-2; TRBD1 is a possible D gene (5 bases). CDR1 LGHNT and CDR2 FRNRAP come from the germline V gene. V was shortened by 6 bases and J by 2 bases, with 22 bases between the two germline ends. There are 17 residues in the CDR3. CDR3 nucleotide sequence: TGTGCTAGTGGATCGACAGCTCTTCCTGGCGGCAACTATGGCTACACCTTC. Translated: CASGSTALPGGNYGYTF. The entire variable domain, with the rest obtained from reference TRBV12-5 and TRBJ1-2, is as follows: DARVTQTPRHKVTEMGQEVTMRCQPILGHNTVFWYRQTMMQGLELLAYFRNRAPLDDSGMPKDRFSAEMPDATLATLKIQPSEPRDSAVYFCASGSTALPGGNYGYTFGSGTRLTVV.

This clone was observed a single time. V usage is TRBV7-7 and J usage is TRBJ2-5; tentatively, D is TRBD1 (6 bases). The germline gives CDR1 SSHAT, CDR2 FNYEAQ (reference sequence). V lost 0 bases and J 5 bases, leaving 13 bases between the germline ends. CDR3 length: 15 residues. The CDR3 nucleotides are TGTGCCAGCAGCTTAGCTGGGGGCTCAAGGGAGACCCAGTACTTC. Encoded protein: CASSLAGGSRETQYF.

V usage is TRBV28 and J usage is TRBJ1-4, with unresolved D. CDR1 is MDHEN, CDR2 SYDVKM, per germline. This CDR3 is 16 amino acids long. V was clipped by 2 bases and J by 0 bases, with 10 bases between them. As DNA, the CDR3 is TGTGCCAGCAGTTTACCCCCACAGACAACTAATGAAAAACTGTTTTTT. This translates into CASSLPPQTTNEKLFF.

CDR3 nucleotides: TGCGCCAGCAGCCCAGAATCGACAGGGTATGGCTACACCTTC. This gives the protein CASSPESTGYGYTF. V is TRBV5-1 and J is TRBJ1-2; TRBD1 aligns across 7 bases. The CDR3 is 14 amino acids. The V gene end was trimmed by 4 bases and the J gene end by 5 bases; junction bases not matched to a gene: 8. Germline CDR1 and CDR2: SGHRS and YFSETQ.

The V gene is TRBV2, the J gene TRBJ2-5; TRBD1 is a possible D gene (5 bases). Per germline, CDR1 SNHLY and CDR2 FYNNEI. Trimming took 8 bases from V and 7 from J, leaving 14 bases between them. The CDR3 spans 12 residues. CDR3 amino acids: CASSPNQGTQYF. The CDR3 nucleotides read TGTGCCAGCTCCCCCAACCAGGGGACCCAGTACTTC.

V gene TRBV6-5 combines with J gene TRBJ1-3; D gene ambiguous. Germline CDR1 is MNHEY and CDR2 is SVGAGI. V was shortened by 4 bases and J by 4 bases, with 14 bases between the two germline ends. The CDR3 consists of 15 residues. Here the CDR3 DNA reads TGTGCCAGCAGTTCCGAACCATCACGGGGAAACACCATATATTTT. Amino acids: CASSSEPSRGNTIYF.

This clone was counted a single time. J is TRBJ1-5 and V is TRBV2, with a weak D call TRBD1 (5 bases). CDR3 length: 15 residues. V dropped 3 bases and J dropped 0 bases, with 9 bases sitting between them. From germline, CDR1 is SNHLY and CDR2 FYNNEI. CDR3 amino acids: CASSEGGYSNQPQHF. The CDR3 coding sequence is TGTGCCAGCAGTGAGGGGGGTTATAGCAATCAGCCCCAGCATTTT.

This clone came up a few times. The chain employs TRBV25-1 and TRBJ2-1, with D perhaps matching TRBD2 (5 bases). The V end was cut by 5 bases, the J end by 0 bases, with 20 bases between. The CDR3 has 18 amino acids. CDR1 MGHDK and CDR2 SYGVNS come from the germline V gene. CDR3 loop: CASSTPAGAESSYNEQFF. In DNA form, the CDR3 reads TGTGCCAGCAGTACCCCGGCGGGCGCCGAAAGCTCCTACAATGAGCAGTTCTTC.

In this sample, this clone turned up once. The chain combines TRBV2 with TRBJ2-5; 7 positions agree with TRBD1. CDR3 size: 13 residues. Looked up from germline, CDR1 is SNHLY and CDR2 is FYNNEI. V trimming: 8 bases; J trimming: 5 bases; junction bases outside the gene matches: 8. The CDR3 loop reads CASETGAWETQYF. In DNA form, the CDR3 reads TGTGCCAGCGAAACAGGGGCATGGGAGACCCAGTACTTC.

This clone was observed a few times. V gene TRBV5-4 combines with J gene TRBJ1-4; 8 bases map to TRBD1. The CDR3 has 16 amino acids. Germline V gene data show CDR1 as SGHNT and CDR2 as YYREEE (reference sequence). Trimming took 4 bases from V and 5 from J; bases not matched to a gene: 10. CDR3 coding DNA: TGTGCCAGCAGCCCAGGACAGGGTAGGGCGAATGAAAAACTGTTTTTT. Protein sequence: CASSPGQGRANEKLFF.

V is TRBV15 and J is TRBJ1-6; D gene uncertain. The germline V and J ends were trimmed by 3 bases and 7 bases, with 13 bases remaining between them. CDR3 length equals 15 residues. Germline V lookup: CDR1 LNHNV, CDR2 YYDKDF (reference sequence). This CDR3 reads CATSREAGPNSPLHF. DNA for the CDR3: TGTGCCACCAGCAGGGAAGCAGGCCCCAATTCACCCCTCCACTTT.

The chain employs TRBV7-9 and TRBJ2-5; 8 nucleotides match TRBD1. The germline CDR1 and CDR2 sequences are SEHNR and FQNEAQ (reference sequence). V trimming: 4 bases; J trimming: 4 bases; junction bases outside the gene matches: 5. The CDR3 runs 14 residues. CDR3 nucleotides: TGTGCCAGCAGCTCACACAGGGGGTCAGAGACCCAGTACTTC. Amino acids: CASSSHRGSETQYF.

This sequence joins TRBV5-1 and TRBJ2-2; 7 bases match TRBD2. The CDR3 runs to 15 residues. J gave up 0 bases and V 9 bases, and 8 bases lay outside the gene matches. CDR1 is SGHRS, CDR2 YFSETQ, per germline. The CDR3 nucleotides are TGCGCCACCTCTGAAGGGACTACGAACACCGGGGAGCTGTTTTTT. This encodes CATSEGTTNTGELFF.

This chain joins TRBV2 and TRBJ2-7, with TRBD1 identical over 7 bases. Germline CDR1 reads SNHLY; CDR2 reads FYNNEI. V lost 3 bases and J lost 3; bases outside the gene matches: 8. The CDR3 extends over 15 amino acids. The CDR3 reads CASSDMSAGGYEQYF. For the CDR3, the DNA is TGTGCCAGCAGTGATATGTCGGCAGGGGGCTACGAGCAGTACTTC.